The sequence of this T cell receptor (beta chain) was determined in a study of T cell repertoires in cytomegalovirus infection. Study-level background: Signatures in public TCR beta sequences pointed to both CMV infection and matching HLA type.

TCRdb reprocessed the reads with MiXCR, giving one entry per CDR3 protein. The data hold some 920,000 distinct CDR3 sequences, with roughly 30% observed a single time. Broader study findings: HLA-C-restricted TCR beta clonotypes specific for CMV led the ex vivo response.

In the case of this clonotype: Its antigen is unidentified. It may be a read error: a sequence one base away is much more abundant.

CDR3 length: 14 amino acids. Germline V lookup: CDR1 SEHNR, CDR2 FQNEAQ (reference sequence). The starting material was cultured CD8+ T cells from PBMCs, obtained from culture after CMV antigen stimulation. This receptor was taken from a human donor in good health (CMV status not recorded). Some clones in this sample may be carry-over from other donors' samples. The chain combines TRBV7-9 with TRBJ1-5; unclear D gene. The CDR3 DNA reads TGTGCCAGCAGCTACGGACTGAGCAATCAGCCCCTGCATTTT. Its translation: CASSYGLSNQPLHF.